The 23 T cell receptor beta chains reported below all come from one sample, sequenced in a study of T cell repertoires in cytomegalovirus infection. MiXCR was run by TCRdb on the reads, yielding one entry per CDR3 protein. This sample has around 450,000 distinct CDR3 sequences; approximately 10% occur once, and the top ten carry roughly 10%. The source material was PBMCs. Receptors originate from a human donor in good health (CMV status not recorded). Some clones in this sample may be carry-over from other donors' samples.

This clonotype was detected only once. V gene TRBV30 combines with J gene TRBJ2-2; D is unclear. Trimming stripped 1 base from V and 5 bases from J, with 8 bases between. This CDR3 region has 13 residues. Germline V lookup: CDR1 GTSNPN, CDR2 SVGIG (reference sequence). The CDR3 sequence: CAWSGQTTGELFF. DNA of the CDR3: TGTGCCTGGAGTGGCCAAACTACCGGGGAGCTGTTTTTT.

This clonotype was seen a few times. The chain links TRBV6-5 to TRBJ2-7; 7 nucleotides agree with TRBD2. Losses at the gene ends were 7 bases for V and 4 bases for J; bases not matched to a gene: 7. The CDR3 runs 13 residues. Looked up from germline, CDR1 is MNHEY and CDR2 is SVGAGI. CDR3 DNA: TGTGCCAGCACCGGGGGGATTCCTTACGAGCAGTACTTC. It codes for CASTGGIPYEQYF.

This clonotype showed up many times. V usage is TRBV12-3 or TRBV12-4 and J usage is TRBJ1-5, with a possible D match to TRBD1 (6 bases). V lost 3 bases and J lost 6, with 12 bases in between. This CDR3 spans 14 amino acids. CDR3 protein: CASSFTGMAQPQHF. DNA of the CDR3: TGTGCCAGCAGTTTTACAGGGATGGCTCAGCCCCAGCATTTT.

This clonotype was observed at least ten times. The chain has TRBV28 and TRBJ2-2, with unresolved D. CDR3 length: 15 amino acids. Deletions cut 2 bases from V and 5 bases from J, with 12 bases between. Germline V gives CDR1 MDHEN, CDR2 SYDVKM. The CDR3 loop reads CASSLTRVGTGELFF. Here the CDR3 DNA reads TGTGCCAGCAGTTTAACCCGGGTTGGGACCGGGGAGCTGTTTTTT.

This clonotype showed up many times. The chain employs TRBV7-9 and TRBJ2-1; possible D gene TRBD1, 5 bases. Trimming pared 0 bases from V and 4 bases from J, leaving 7 bases between. The germline CDR1 and CDR2 sequences are SEHNR and FQNEAQ (reference sequence). The CDR3 spans 14 residues. DNA of the CDR3: TGTGCCAGCAGCTTAGCGCGACAGTACAATGAGCAGTTCTTC. It translates to CASSLARQYNEQFF.

This rearrangement joins TRBV29-1 to TRBJ1-1; D ambiguous. Trimming pared 7 bases from V and 8 bases from J, leaving 14 bases between. CDR3 length equals 11 residues. Germline CDR1 SQVTM, CDR2 ANQGSEA. The CDR3 nucleotides are TGCAGCGCCCAAGACCCAGCCGAAGCTTTCTTT. It translates to CSAQDPAEAFF.

A few counts support this clonotype. This chain uses TRBV20-1 with TRBJ1-2; D is ambiguous. Germline CDR1 DFQATT, CDR2 SNEGSKA (reference sequence). The CDR3 has 9 residues. The CDR3 region is CSVGPLETF. DNA of the CDR3: TGCAGCGTCGGGCCGCTGGAAACCTTC.

This clonotype was picked up many times. V is TRBV20-1 and J is TRBJ2-7; no clear D gene. Germline-derived CDR1 and CDR2 are DFQATT and SNEGSKA (reference sequence). Between the trimmed V and J ends, which lost 0 bases and 0 bases, there was a span of 6 bases. The CDR3 length is 13 residues. The DNA of the CDR3 is TGCAGTGCTAGAGAGCTCGACTCCTACGAGCAGTACTTC. Amino acid sequence: CSARELDSYEQYF.

Ten or more counts support this clonotype. The rearrangement joins TRBV12-3 or TRBV12-4 to TRBJ1-1; D unresolved. The CDR3 contains 15 residues. The ends were cut back, 4 bases at V and 5 bases at J, with 17 bases in the middle. The CDR3: CASSSPAGVGTEAFF. The CDR3 DNA reads TGTGCCAGCAGTTCCCCGGCGGGAGTGGGGACTGAAGCTTTCTTT.

V gene TRBV2 combines with J gene TRBJ1-6; 12 positions agree with TRBD1. Germline assignment: CDR1 SNHLY and CDR2 FYNNEI. The CDR3 spans 14 residues. V was clipped by 6 bases and J by 9 bases; unmatched bases: 3. The CDR3 DNA reads as TGTGCCAGCAGGGGACAGGGGGCAGGTTCACCCCTCCACTTT. Protein sequence: CASRGQGAGSPLHF.

The chain combines TRBV23-1 with TRBJ1-3; D possibly corresponds to TRBD1 (6 bases). TRBV23-1 is filed as an ORF, its function uncertain. V was shortened by 2 bases and J by 4 bases, with 18 bases between the two germline ends. The CDR3 length is 17 residues. Written as DNA, the CDR3 is TGCGCCAGCAGTCAAGCCCGGTTACAGGGTTCCGGAAACACCATATATTTT. Protein product: CASSQARLQGSGNTIYF.

This clonotype was seen ten or more times. The chain employs TRBV7-8 and TRBJ2-3; TRBD2 aligns across 10 bases. Losses at the gene ends were 1 base for V and 4 bases for J; bases not matched to a gene: 5. This CDR3 is 16 amino acids long. CDR1 is SGHVS, CDR2 FQNEAQ, per germline. The CDR3 protein is CASSLGPSGSADTQYF. CDR3 coding DNA: TGTGCCAGCAGCTTAGGGCCTAGCGGGAGTGCAGATACGCAGTATTTT.

This clonotype was found a few times. V gene TRBV10-2 combines with J gene TRBJ1-4; D is ambiguous. The CDR3 is made up of 13 amino acids. CDR1 is WSHSY, CDR2 SAAADI, per germline. Trimming stripped 0 bases from V and 11 bases from J, with 10 bases between. The CDR3: CASSESKSEKLFF. The CDR3 region has the DNA TGCGCCAGCAGTGAGTCGAAGTCGGAGAAACTGTTTTTT.

This clonotype was counted many times. The rearrangement links TRBV11-3 to TRBJ2-5; D is possibly TRBD1 or TRBD2 (6 bases each). Germline-derived CDR1 and CDR2 are SGHNT and YENEEA. This CDR3 contains 13 residues. The V gene lost 5 bases and the J gene lost 3 bases, with 10 bases spanning the gap. The CDR3 DNA reads TGTGCCAGCAGCCGGGGGCAGAAAGAGACCCAGTACTTC. Its translation is CASSRGQKETQYF.

This clonotype was counted at least ten times. The J gene is TRBJ2-4, the V gene TRBV7-3, with TRBD2 as a possible D gene (6 bases). The CDR3 runs to 13 residues. CDR1 is SGHTA, CDR2 FQGTGA, per germline. Deletions cut 4 bases from V and 8 bases from J, with 12 bases between. The CDR3 here is CASSWNPGDIQYF. The CDR3, as DNA: TGTGCCAGCAGCTGGAACCCGGGGGACATTCAGTACTTC.

The table lists this clonotype with a few counts. This chain connects TRBV19 to TRBJ2-1, with a weak D call TRBD2 (5 bases). Trimming stripped 7 bases from V and 9 bases from J, with 16 bases between. CDR1 LNHDA and CDR2 SQIVND come from the germline V gene (reference sequence). This CDR3 spans 13 amino acids. The CDR3 spells CASTAGPGSEQFF. For the CDR3, the DNA is TGTGCCAGTACTGCGGGCCCAGGCAGTGAGCAGTTCTTC.

The table lists this clonotype with many counts. The chain employs TRBV7-8 and TRBJ1-4; D is unclear. V lost 5 bases and J lost 11, with 12 bases in between. This CDR3 is 12 amino acids long. Germline CDR1 is SGHVS and CDR2 is FQNEAQ. CDR3 amino acids: CASSTGREKLFF. The DNA of the CDR3 is TGTGCCAGCAGCACGGGGAGGGAGAAACTGTTTTTT.

The sample holds many counts of this clonotype. The chain is built from TRBV2 and TRBJ2-2; D unclear. From germline, CDR1 is SNHLY and CDR2 FYNNEI. V was trimmed by 4 bases and J by 3 bases, leaving 6 bases between them. The CDR3 is 13 residues long. In DNA, the CDR3 is TGTGCCAGCAGTGTTGAGGACACCGGGGAGCTGTTTTTT. Amino acids: CASSVEDTGELFF.

This clonotype was found many times. This chain joins TRBV7-9 and TRBJ1-5; the match to TRBD1 covers 7 bases. CDR1 is SEHNR and CDR2 is FQNEAQ in the germline V gene (reference sequence). The CDR3 totals 15 residues. J gave up 4 bases and V 4 bases, and 7 bases lay outside the gene matches. The CDR3 nucleotides are TGTGCCAGCAGCTCGAACAGGGGACCTAATCAGCCCCAGCATTTT. This gives the protein CASSSNRGPNQPQHF.

This clonotype has a count of ten or more. The DNA of the CDR3 is TGTGCCAGCAGTTTCAGGCAGGGTTTTGGAGAGACCCAGTACTTC. Translation: CASSFRQGFGETQYF. V gene TRBV27 combines with J gene TRBJ2-5; TRBD1 might be the D (5 bases). Deletions cut 3 bases from V and 4 bases from J, with 15 bases between. CDR1 is MNHEY, CDR2 SMNVEV, per germline (reference sequence). The CDR3 runs 15 residues.

This clonotype was counted a few times. The chain joins TRBV7-9 to TRBJ1-2, with no clear D. The CDR3 totals 15 residues. CDR1 and CDR2 (germline): SEHNR, FQNEAQ (reference sequence). Trimming removed 5 bases from V and 1 base from J, with 14 bases in between. CDR3 nucleotide sequence: TGTGCCAGCAGCCCCCTCGACCTACTTAACTATGGCTACACCTTC. This encodes CASSPLDLLNYGYTF.

This clonotype was detected a few times. J is TRBJ2-1 and V is TRBV29-1; D is uncertain. Germline V gives CDR1 SQVTM, CDR2 ANQGSEA. The CDR3 consists of 13 residues. The ends were cut back, 4 bases at V and 4 bases at J, with 11 bases in the middle. The CDR3 DNA reads as TGCAGCGTTGCCGCGATTTTGTACAATGAGCAGTTCTTC. Its translation: CSVAAILYNEQFF.

Only a few counts were recorded for this clonotype. The chain has TRBV5-1 and TRBJ2-7; 7 bases align to TRBD1. Germline V lookup: CDR1 SGHRS, CDR2 YFSETQ. J was trimmed by 2 bases and V by 2 bases; bases with no gene match: 7. The CDR3 contains 15 residues. In nucleotides, the CDR3 is TGCGCCAGCAGCTTCATCACAGGGGACCCCTACGAGCAGTACTTC. Translation: CASSFITGDPYEQYF.